The next 23 T cell receptor beta chains were all read from a single sample in a study of shared clonotypes between healthy human individuals. Some clones are missing from TCRdb's copy, which holds only in-frame ones; the method was immunoSEQ multiplex PCR. The sample holds 2,100,000 or so clones, more than 90% seen once. The sample consisted of naive CD4+ T cells sorted from blood. Indicated subset: CD45RA+ positively selected. The origin of the receptors is a man aged 18-30 years in good health.

CDR3 in DNA: TGTGCCAGTAGTTCGATGGGGGGTAGTCGGAATCAGCCCCAGCATTTT. It specifies CASSSMGGSRNQPQHF. V and J are TRBV19 and TRBJ1-5, with D possibly TRBD1 on 5 matching bases. The CDR3 is 16 amino acids. With 5 bases removed from V and 4 bases from J, the gap between germline ends came to 18 bases. CDR1 is LNHDA, CDR2 SQIVND, per germline (reference sequence).

The V and J genes are TRBV2 and TRBJ2-7; no reliable D call. Germline assignment: CDR1 SNHLY and CDR2 FYNNEI. This CDR3 has 12 residues. Trimming left V 5 bases short and J 3 bases short, with 8 bases between. The DNA for the CDR3 is TGTGCCAGCAGTACAGAGTACTACGAGCAGTACTTC. Its translation is CASSTEYYEQYF. Together with reference TRBV2 and TRBJ2-7, the CDR3 gives the full variable domain: EPEVTQTPSHQVTQMGQEVILRCVPISNHLYFYWYRQILGQKVEFLVSFYNNEISEKSEIFDDQFSVERPDGSNFTLKIRSTKLEDSAMYFCASSTEYYEQYFGPGTRLTVT.

This chain uses TRBV14 with TRBJ2-1, with 7 bases fitting TRBD2. The CDR3 runs 14 residues. V lost 5 bases, J lost 0 bases, and 1 base stayed unmatched. Germline CDR1 and CDR2: SGHDN and FVKESK. CDR3 loop: CASSGGSSYNEQFF. In nucleotides, the CDR3 is TGTGCCAGCAGCGGCGGGAGCTCCTACAATGAGCAGTTCTTC.

V usage is TRBV28 and J usage is TRBJ2-5; the D gene is possibly TRBD2 (5 bases). The CDR3 covers 12 residues. Looked up from germline, CDR1 is MDHEN and CDR2 is SYDVKM. V lost 7 bases and J lost 4, with 10 bases in between. The CDR3 loop reads CASNSGGETQYF. CDR3 bases: TGTGCCAGCAACTCCGGAGGAGAGACCCAGTACTTC. Combining the CDR3 with reference TRBV28 and TRBJ2-5 gives the whole variable domain DVKVTQSSRYLVKRTGEKVFLECVQDMDHENMFWYRQDPGLGLRLIYFSYDVKMKEKGDIPEGYSVSREKKERFSLILESASTNQTSMYLCASNSGGETQYFGPGTRLLVL.

Only one count was recorded for this clone. Distinct nucleotide sequences in the sample also encode this CDR3. The rearrangement links TRBV5-1 to TRBJ1-5, with D hard to call. The V gene's germline CDR1 is SGHRS and CDR2 YFSETQ. The CDR3 runs to 13 residues. Trimming stripped 4 bases from V and 2 bases from J, with 7 bases between. The CDR3 here is CASSLNGNQPQHF. CDR3 DNA: TGCGCCAGCAGCCTAAACGGCAATCAGCCCCAGCATTTT.

The chain is built from TRBV28 and TRBJ1-1; D gene unclear. This CDR3 has 11 residues. Deletions cut 7 bases from V and 4 bases from J, with 7 bases between. CDR1 and CDR2 from the germline V gene are MDHEN and SYDVKM. The CDR3 coding sequence is TGTGCCAGCAAAGGGTTCACTGAAGCTTTCTTT. Amino acids: CASKGFTEAFF.

The chain uses TRBV5-1 and TRBJ1-3; 10 positions agree with TRBD1. Germline V gene data show CDR1 as SGHRS and CDR2 as YFSETQ. The CDR3 sequence is 15 residues long. V lost 3 bases and J lost 3; bases outside the gene matches: 3. CDR3 nucleotides: TGCGCCAGCAGCTCTGGGACAGGGGATGGAAACACCATATATTTT. Translation: CASSSGTGDGNTIYF.

The chain has TRBV6-1 and TRBJ2-7, with D possibly being TRBD1 (6 bases). The CDR3 loop spans 15 amino acids. Trimming removed 4 bases from V and 2 bases from J, with 15 bases in between. CDR1 is MNHNS and CDR2 is SASEGT in the germline V gene. This CDR3 is CASSVLPGAPYEQYF. CDR3 nucleotides: TGTGCCAGCAGTGTTCTGCCAGGGGCGCCCTACGAGCAGTACTTC.

This clone was recorded only once. The identical CDR3 is also encoded by other nucleotide sequences in the sample. The chain couples TRBV5-1 to TRBJ1-2; no reliable D call. The germline V gene encodes CDR1 SGHRS and CDR2 YFSETQ. The CDR3 totals 14 residues. Trimming removed 4 bases from V and 3 bases from J, with 13 bases in between. CDR3 sequence (DNA): TGCGCCAGCAGCCCTTCTGGAGTGGACTATGGCTACACCTTC. Translated, it gives CASSPSGVDYGYTF.

The chain employs TRBV7-9 and TRBJ2-7, with a possible D match to TRBD2 (6 bases). Germline values: CDR1 SEHNR, CDR2 FQNEAQ (reference sequence). Between the trimmed V and J ends, which lost 5 bases and 6 bases, there was a span of 20 bases. The CDR3 has 15 amino acids. The CDR3 is CASSLQTSLLGEQYF. In DNA, the CDR3 is TGTGCCAGCAGCCTCCAGACTAGTCTTCTCGGCGAGCAGTACTTC. The full variable domain, its missing parts supplied by reference TRBV7-9 and TRBJ2-7, is DTGVSQNPRHKITKRGQNVTFRCDPISEHNRLYWYRQTLGQGPEFLTYFQNEAQLEKSRLLSDRFSAERPKGSFSTLEIQRTEQGDSAMYLCASSLQTSLLGEQYFGPGTRLTVT.

This clone was recorded only once. This chain joins TRBV10-2 and TRBJ1-5, with D possibly matching TRBD1 (6 bases). V lost 8 bases, J lost 4 bases, and 12 bases lay in between. Germline values: CDR1 WSHSY, CDR2 SAAADI. The CDR3 has 13 amino acids. The CDR3 coding sequence is TGCGCCAGCTCAGGGGCTCTAAATCAGCCCCAGCATTTT. The encoded protein is CASSGALNQPQHF.

V gene TRBV9 combines with J gene TRBJ2-2; tentatively, D is TRBD1 (5 bases). Trimming shortened V by 0 bases and J by 6 bases, and 12 bases separated the two germline ends. Looked up from germline, CDR1 is SGDLS and CDR2 is YYNGEE. This CDR3 has 15 amino acids. CDR3 protein: CASSVGTGWAGELFF. CDR3 sequence (DNA): TGTGCCAGCAGCGTAGGAACAGGATGGGCCGGGGAGCTGTTTTTT.

The rearrangement links TRBV21-1 to TRBJ2-2; no DNA check was done on the table's D call, TRBD1. TRBV21-1 is noted as a pseudogene. This CDR3 region has 19 residues. The CDR3 is CASSANSRPGTGEPGELFF. CDR3 DNA: TGTGCCAGCAGCGCAAATTCCCGGCCAGGGACAGGGGAACCCGGGGAGCTGTTTTTT.

The chain combines TRBV6-5 with TRBJ2-7, with 10 positions matching TRBD1. CDR1 is MNHEY, CDR2 SVGAGI, per germline. Trimming at V came to 0 bases and at J to 6 bases, leaving 5 bases not matched to a gene. The CDR3 has 15 amino acids. The CDR3 loop is CASSYSWDRGGEQYF. DNA for the CDR3: TGTGCCAGCAGTTACTCGTGGGACAGGGGCGGCGAGCAGTACTTC.

The V gene is TRBV19, the J gene TRBJ2-2; D remains ambiguous. V lost 6 bases, J lost 1 base, and 6 bases lay in between. This CDR3 contains 13 residues. Germline V gene data show CDR1 as LNHDA and CDR2 as SQIVND (reference sequence). This CDR3 reads CASRDGNTGELFF. Here the CDR3 DNA reads TGTGCCAGTAGGGACGGGAACACCGGGGAGCTGTTTTTT. Filled out from reference TRBV19 and TRBJ2-2, the complete variable domain reads DGGITQSPKYLFRKEGQNVTLSCEQNLNHDAMYWYRQDPGQGLRLIYYSQIVNDFQKGDIAEGYSVSREKKESFPLTVTSAQKNPTAFYLCASRDGNTGELFFGEGSRLTVL.

The rearrangement joins TRBV7-8 to TRBJ2-2, with D perhaps being TRBD1 or TRBD2 (5 bases each). Germline CDR1 and CDR2: SGHVS and FQNEAQ. The CDR3 length is 14 residues. Trimming removed 8 bases from V and 5 bases from J, with 15 bases in between. The CDR3 loop reads CASLGQGPTGELFF. The DNA for the CDR3 is TGTGCCAGCCTCGGGCAGGGACCGACCGGGGAGCTGTTTTTT.

The rearrangement joins TRBV5-4 to TRBJ2-2; D is uncertain. The germline CDR1 and CDR2 sequences are SGHNT and YYREEE (reference sequence). The CDR3 sequence is 15 residues long. V lost 3 bases and J 0 bases, leaving 9 bases between the germline ends. CDR3 in DNA: TGTGCCAGCAGCTCCCCGGCCCCGAACACCGGGGAGCTGTTTTTT. Translation gives CASSSPAPNTGELFF.

This chain uses TRBV11-2 with TRBJ2-1; D gene uncertain. V was cut by 3 bases and J by 15 bases, with 9 bases left in between. The CDR3 consists of 10 residues. Germline V lookup: CDR1 SGHAT, CDR2 FQNNGV. CDR3 amino acids: CASSLVQLFF. DNA for the CDR3: TGTGCCAGCAGCTTGGTCCAGCTGTTCTTC.

The gene calls are TRBV5-1 and TRBJ2-6; the D gene is possibly TRBD2 (6 bases). The germline V gene encodes CDR1 SGHRS and CDR2 YFSETQ. V lost 5 bases and J 4 bases, leaving 16 bases between the germline ends. This CDR3 is built from 16 residues. CDR3 in DNA: TGCGCCAGCAGTTGGGAGGCAAATCCCGGGGCCAACGTCCTGACTTTC. Its translation: CASSWEANPGANVLTF.

The CDR3 loop reads CSARDTGYTF. The CDR3 nucleotides are TGCAGTGCCCGGGACACTGGCTACACCTTC. J is TRBJ1-2 and V is TRBV20-1; TRBD1 is a possible D gene (6 bases). V was trimmed by 6 bases and J by 7 bases, leaving 9 bases between them. Looked up from germline, CDR1 is DFQATT and CDR2 is SNEGSKA (reference sequence). The CDR3 has 10 residues.

This chain joins TRBV28 and TRBJ1-2, with a weak D call TRBD1 (6 bases). The germline V gene encodes CDR1 MDHEN and CDR2 SYDVKM. V was shortened by 5 bases and J by 5 bases, with 18 bases between the two germline ends. The CDR3 totals 15 residues. The CDR3 DNA reads TGTGCCAGCAGTCAATTGACAGGTGCCCCTTATGGCTACACCTTC. Translated: CASSQLTGAPYGYTF.

The chain carries TRBV5-1 and TRBJ1-2, with 7 positions matching TRBD1. CDR1 and CDR2 (germline): SGHRS, YFSETQ. This CDR3 is 14 amino acids long. The junction had 7 bases not matched to a gene; V was cut back by 0 bases and J by 8 bases. The DNA for the CDR3 is TGCGCCAGCAGCTTGGCCCTACAGGGGTGGGGCTACACCTTC. Its protein is CASSLALQGWGYTF.

For the CDR3, the DNA is TGTGCCAGCTCACCGGGGACAGGGATGTACGAGCAGTACTTC. Its translation is CASSPGTGMYEQYF. The chain joins TRBV18 to TRBJ2-7; 9 positions agree with TRBD1. From germline, CDR1 is KGHSH and CDR2 LQKENI. The CDR3 extends over 14 amino acids. The V and J ends lost 3 bases and 4 bases, in that order; junction bases with no gene match: 4.